The 27 T cell receptor beta chains below come from one sample, sequenced in a study of T cell responses to AZD1222 COVID-19 vaccine. Generated by immunoSEQ multiplex PCR, the TCRdb table keeps only in-frame clones and is missing some. The sample records over 150,000 clones, around nine tenths being singletons. The specimen was peripheral blood, collected on day 0 of AZD1222 vaccination. The receptors derive from an adult in good health.

V and J are TRBV28 and TRBJ1-2; 12 nucleotides agree with TRBD1. V lost 7 bases and J lost 5; bases outside the gene matches: 11. CDR1 and CDR2 (germline): MDHEN, SYDVKM. The CDR3 loop spans 16 amino acids. This chain's CDR3 is CASNLGGQGARYGYTF. As DNA, the CDR3 is TGTGCCAGCAACTTAGGGGGACAGGGGGCGAGGTATGGCTACACCTTC.

V gene TRBV7-2 combines with J gene TRBJ2-2, with D uncertain. Trimming took 4 bases from V and 3 from J, leaving 6 bases between them. Germline V lookup: CDR1 SGHTA, CDR2 FQGNSA. The CDR3 is 13 residues long. CDR3 residues: CASSSVYTGELFF. The CDR3 DNA reads as TGTGCCAGCAGCTCCGTTTACACCGGGGAGCTGTTTTTT.

V and J are TRBV28 and TRBJ1-2; D may be TRBD1 (5 bases). Per germline, CDR1 MDHEN and CDR2 SYDVKM. The ends were cut back, 4 bases at V and 8 bases at J, with 11 bases in the middle. The CDR3 covers 12 residues. For the CDR3, the DNA is TGTGCCAGCAGTTCTCTCAGGGACGGCTACACCTTC. Translated: CASSSLRDGYTF.

The chain joins TRBV7-8 to TRBJ1-5, with D unclear. The CDR3 has 14 amino acids. Germline V gives CDR1 SGHVS, CDR2 FQNEAQ. V was cut by 1 base and J by 1 base, with 5 bases left in between. CDR3: CASSLGVSNQPQHF. In nucleotides, the CDR3 is TGTGCCAGCAGCTTAGGGGTCAGCAATCAGCCCCAGCATTTT.

The J gene is TRBJ2-2, the V gene TRBV3-1 (or the pseudogene TRBV3-2); D uncertain. Trimming removed 2 bases at V and 7 bases at J, with 11 bases between. The CDR3 has 14 amino acids. The germline V gene has CDR1 LGHDT and CDR2 YNNKEL (reference sequence). Written as DNA, the CDR3 is TGTGCCAGCAGCCAACTTGCTGGGGACGGGGAGCTGTTTTTT. It codes for CASSQLAGDGELFF.

This rearrangement joins TRBV6-2 or TRBV6-3 to TRBJ2-3; D may be TRBD2 (6 bases). V was clipped by 6 bases and J by 1 base, with 14 bases between them. The germline V gene has CDR1 MNHEY and CDR2 SVGEGT. The CDR3 covers 15 residues. In DNA form, the CDR3 reads TGTGCCAGCAGCCGAGGGACGGGGGGCACAGATACGCAGTATTTT. It is translated as CASSRGTGGTDTQYF.

This chain connects TRBV4-2 to TRBJ1-2, with D unresolved. The CDR3 sequence is 13 residues long. Deletions cut 4 bases from V and 2 bases from J, with 8 bases between. Per the germline V gene, CDR1 is LGHNA and CDR2 is YNFKEQ. DNA for the CDR3: TGTGCCAGCAGCCCGGACCTAAACTATGGCTACACCTTC. Translating it yields CASSPDLNYGYTF.

The chain employs TRBV9 and TRBJ1-1, with 7 positions matching TRBD1. Germline values: CDR1 SGDLS, CDR2 YYNGEE. CDR3 length equals 16 residues. V lost 4 bases, J lost 5 bases, and 14 bases stayed unmatched. Here the CDR3 DNA reads TGTGCCAGCAGCCCCCACAGGGGCTCAAAGAGAACTGAAGCTTTCTTT. Protein sequence: CASSPHRGSKRTEAFF.

V gene TRBV24-1 combines with J gene TRBJ2-1, with TRBD1 matching 9 bases. The length of the CDR3 is 18 residues. V was clipped by 3 bases and J by 4 bases; unmatched bases: 12. From germline, CDR1 is KGHDR and CDR2 SFDVKD. In DNA form, the CDR3 reads TGTGCCACCAGTGATCTCCCTCCCGGGACAGGGCTTTACAATGAGCAGTTCTTC. Encoded protein: CATSDLPPGTGLYNEQFF.

The gene calls are TRBV6-2 or TRBV6-3 and TRBJ2-1; no clear D gene. The V end was cut by 4 bases, the J end by 1 base, with 11 bases between. CDR1 is MNHEY, CDR2 SVGEGT, per germline. The CDR3 is made up of 15 amino acids. This chain's CDR3 is CASSSYRPSYNEQFF. CDR3 DNA: TGTGCCAGCAGTTCATACAGACCTTCCTACAATGAGCAGTTCTTC.

The gene calls are TRBV12-3 or TRBV12-4 and TRBJ2-7; D is perhaps TRBD1 or TRBD2 (5 bases each). The CDR3 covers 12 residues. With 3 bases removed from V and 2 bases from J, the gap between germline ends came to 5 bases. DNA for the CDR3: TGTGCCAGCAGTTTGGGGGCCTACGAGCAGTACTTC. It translates to CASSLGAYEQYF.

This chain uses TRBV5-8 with TRBJ2-3, with 8 nucleotides matching TRBD2. Germline V gives CDR1 SGHTS, CDR2 YDEGEE. The J segment lost 2 bases and the V segment lost 0 bases, leaving 5 bases of the junction unmatched. This CDR3 region has 16 residues. The CDR3 sequence is CASSLGSGSVTDTQYF. Here the CDR3 DNA reads TGTGCCAGCAGCTTGGGCAGCGGGAGTGTCACAGATACGCAGTATTTT.

The gene calls are TRBV7-9 and TRBJ2-5, with D perhaps TRBD2 (7 bases). The V end was cut by 0 bases, the J end by 5 bases, with 10 bases between. The CDR3 consists of 14 residues. Germline loops: CDR1 SEHNR, CDR2 FQNEAQ (reference sequence). The CDR3 loop reads CASSLAGGQETQYF. For the CDR3, the DNA is TGTGCCAGCAGCTTAGCGGGGGGGCAGGAGACCCAGTACTTC.

V is TRBV28 and J is TRBJ1-5; no definite D call. Germline lookup yields CDR1 MDHEN and CDR2 SYDVKM. Trimming left V 8 bases short and J 7 bases short, with 30 bases between. There are 18 residues in the CDR3. In DNA, the CDR3 is TGTGCCAGCGATAAACTACAGAGGGCAACCAAGACGCGCCAGCCCCAGCATTTT. It translates to CASDKLQRATKTRQPQHF.

The chain joins TRBV3-1 (or the pseudogene TRBV3-2) to TRBJ1-1, with D perhaps matching TRBD1 (5 bases). The germline CDR1 and CDR2 sequences are LGHDT and YNNKEL (reference sequence). This CDR3 has 13 residues. V shed 5 bases and J shed 9 bases, with 16 bases lying between them. This chain's CDR3 is CASSSPGRAKAFF. CDR3 bases: TGTGCCAGCAGCTCCCCAGGGAGAGCGAAAGCTTTCTTT.

The rearrangement links TRBV9 to TRBJ1-2, with TRBD1 matching 9 bases. CDR1 is SGDLS and CDR2 is YYNGEE in the germline V gene. The CDR3 runs 15 residues. J gave up 3 bases and V 0 bases, and 3 bases lay outside the gene matches. CDR3 protein: CASSVVGTGYYGYTF. The CDR3 nucleotides read TGTGCCAGCAGCGTAGTAGGGACAGGGTACTATGGCTACACCTTC. The full variable domain, its missing parts supplied by reference TRBV9 and TRBJ1-2, is DSGVTQTPKHLITATGQRVTLRCSPRSGDLSVYWYQQSLDQGLQFLIQYYNGEERAKGNILERFSAQQFPDLHSELNLSSLELGDSALYFCASSVVGTGYYGYTFGSGTRLTVV.

The rearrangement joins TRBV5-4 to TRBJ2-1; TRBD2 is a possible D gene (7 bases). Germline CDR1 reads SGHNT; CDR2 reads YYREEE (reference sequence). The V end was cut by 2 bases, the J end by 2 bases, with 11 bases between. This CDR3 has 15 residues. CDR3 sequence (DNA): TGTGCCAGCAGCTTAGGGGGGGGGCCCTACAATGAGCAGTTCTTC. It codes for CASSLGGGPYNEQFF.

This sequence joins TRBV10-3 and TRBJ1-1; D might be TRBD1 (5 bases). The CDR3 extends over 14 amino acids. V was shortened by 0 bases and J by 8 bases, with 13 bases between the two germline ends. Germline CDR1 is ENHRY and CDR2 is SYGVKD. Here the CDR3 DNA reads TGTGCCATCAGTGAGTCGGGGTCAAGGACAGAAGCTTTCTTT. As protein: CAISESGSRTEAFF.

A word on this clone: Other DNA sequences in the same sample also yield this CDR3. The chain carries TRBV28 and TRBJ2-6; D is unresolved. The CDR3 extends over 15 amino acids. CDR1 and CDR2 from the germline V gene are MDHEN and SYDVKM. V lost 6 bases and J lost 0, with 9 bases in between. The CDR3 bases are TGTGCCAGCAGCCCGGATAGCTCTGGGGCCAACGTCCTGACTTTC. Its translation: CASSPDSSGANVLTF.

This rearrangement joins TRBV6-4 to TRBJ1-1; 7 bases fit TRBD1. CDR1 is MRHNA and CDR2 is SNTAGT in the germline V gene. V lost 5 bases to trimming and J lost 3 bases; unmatched junction nucleotides: 3. The CDR3 runs to 13 residues. The CDR3 nucleotides read TGTGCCAGCAGTTCTACAGGGGACACTGAAGCTTTCTTT. It codes for CASSSTGDTEAFF.

The chain joins TRBV28 to TRBJ1-5; D may be TRBD1 (5 bases). Per the germline V gene, CDR1 is MDHEN and CDR2 is SYDVKM. V lost 2 bases and J 6 bases, leaving 17 bases between the germline ends. The CDR3 is 16 residues long. The DNA for the CDR3 is TGTGCCAGCAGTTTAGTAGGGACCGCGCCGCTTCAGCCCCAGCATTTT. Translated: CASSLVGTAPLQPQHF. The whole variable domain, filled in from reference TRBV28 and TRBJ1-5, reads DVKVTQSSRYLVKRTGEKVFLECVQDMDHENMFWYRQDPGLGLRLIYFSYDVKMKEKGDIPEGYSVSREKKERFSLILESASTNQTSMYLCASSLVGTAPLQPQHFGDGTRLSIL.

The CDR3 region is CASSPLPMNTEAFF. CDR3 DNA sequence: TGTGCCAGCAGCCCACTACCCATGAACACTGAAGCTTTCTTT. V usage is TRBV9 and J usage is TRBJ1-1, with D unresolved. Trimming removed 4 bases at V and 0 bases at J, with 10 bases between. This CDR3 is 14 amino acids long. The germline CDR1 and CDR2 sequences are SGDLS and YYNGEE.

Details on this clone: Other DNA sequences from this sample encode an identical CDR3 as well. The V and J genes are TRBV30 and TRBJ1-1; D remains unclear. This CDR3 spans 12 amino acids. Germline CDR1 GTSNPN, CDR2 SVGIG (reference sequence). Trimming pared 5 bases from V and 1 base from J, leaving 8 bases between. The CDR3 sequence: CAWSSSNTEAFF. Written as DNA, the CDR3 is TGTGCCTGGTCGTCTTCGAACACTGAAGCTTTCTTT.

The rearrangement links TRBV25-1 to TRBJ2-1, with a tentative D call TRBD1 (5 bases). Germline V CDR1 and CDR2: MGHDK, SYGVNS. V lost 4 bases and J lost 7, with 11 bases in between. The length of the CDR3 is 13 residues. The CDR3 reads CASSVGLENEQFF. DNA of the CDR3: TGTGCCAGCAGTGTGGGGCTAGAGAATGAGCAGTTCTTC.

This chain connects TRBV6-5 to TRBJ1-6, with D perhaps TRBD1 (6 bases). Germline V lookup: CDR1 MNHEY, CDR2 SVGAGI. The CDR3 has 14 residues. Trimming pared 2 bases from V and 10 bases from J, leaving 12 bases between. In DNA, the CDR3 is TGTGCCAGCAGTTACAGCCGACAGGCATCACCCCTCCACTTT. The encoded protein is CASSYSRQASPLHF.

The rearrangement uses TRBV4-2 and TRBJ2-3; 13 bases map to TRBD2. Germline loops: CDR1 LGHNA, CDR2 YNFKEQ. J gave up 4 bases and V 5 bases, and 15 bases lay outside the gene matches. This CDR3 comprises 19 residues. In DNA, the CDR3 is TGTGCCAGCAGCTATCACGCCGGGACTAGCGGGGCCAGGGCAGATACGCAGTATTTT. Encoded protein: CASSYHAGTSGARADTQYF.

This sequence joins TRBV7-9 and TRBJ2-3; 8 positions match TRBD2. Unmatched junction bases numbered 8, after V lost 4 bases and J lost 2 bases. This CDR3 has 16 amino acids. Germline CDR1 and CDR2: SEHNR and FQNEAQ (reference sequence). The CDR3 is CASSWVNSGITDTQYF. In nucleotides, the CDR3 is TGTGCCAGCAGCTGGGTCAATAGCGGGATCACAGATACGCAGTATTTT.